These 10 T cell receptor beta chains were sequenced from one sample in a study of shared clonotypes between healthy human individuals. Using immunoSEQ multiplex PCR, the repertoire was profiled, and TCRdb retains in-frame clones only, with some absent. The profile covers some 500,000 clones, with 90% to 96% appearing a single time and about 0.059% taken by the ten largest. Sequencing was carried out using naive CD4+ T cells sorted from blood. This sample's subset: CD45RA+ positively selected. The receptors originated from a woman between 25 and 40 years old in good health.

This chain joins TRBV10-3 and TRBJ1-5; D is unclear. From germline, CDR1 is ENHRY and CDR2 SYGVKD. CDR3 size: 13 residues. V was trimmed by 10 bases and J by 5 bases, leaving 15 bases between them. This CDR3 reads CATESDTHQPQHF. The CDR3 DNA reads as TGTGCCACAGAAAGCGATACCCATCAGCCCCAGCATTTT.

V and J are TRBV7-8 and TRBJ2-7, with D hard to call. The CDR3 has 13 amino acids. CDR1 is SGHVS and CDR2 is FQNEAQ in the germline V gene. V lost 8 bases, J lost 3 bases, and 14 bases lay in between. The CDR3 protein is CASGKTGVYEQYF. Here the CDR3 DNA reads TGTGCCAGCGGCAAGACCGGAGTCTACGAGCAGTACTTC. Filled out from reference TRBV7-8 and TRBJ2-7, the complete variable domain reads GAGVSQSPRYKVAKRGQDVALRCDPISGHVSLFWYQQALGQGPEFLTYFQNEAQLDKSGLPSDRFFAERPEGSVSTLKIQRTQQEDSAVYLCASGKTGVYEQYFGPGTRLTVT.

This chain uses TRBV29-1 with TRBJ2-1, with D possibly TRBD1 on 6 matching bases. CDR3 length: 16 residues. The germline gives CDR1 SQVTM, CDR2 ANQGSEA. With 3 bases removed from V and 3 bases from J, the gap between germline ends came to 18 bases. CDR3 in amino acids: CSVEGASGINYNEQFF. The CDR3 nucleotides read TGCAGCGTTGAGGGGGCATCAGGGATTAACTACAATGAGCAGTTCTTC.

This chain connects TRBV27 to TRBJ1-1; no definite D call. Per the germline V gene, CDR1 is MNHEY and CDR2 is SMNVEV (reference sequence). The CDR3 extends over 15 amino acids. V lost 3 bases and J 0 bases, leaving 11 bases between the germline ends. The CDR3 DNA reads TGTGCCAGCAGTTTGGACGGTCGTATGAACACTGAAGCTTTCTTT. This encodes CASSLDGRMNTEAFF.

In its sample, this clone was seen once. The chain has TRBV30 and TRBJ1-1; TRBD1 is a possible D gene (5 bases). The germline V gene encodes CDR1 GTSNPN and CDR2 SVGIG (reference sequence). The length of the CDR3 is 9 residues. Trimming shortened V by 6 bases and J by 11 bases, and 10 bases separated the two germline ends. The CDR3 DNA is TGTGCCTGCAGGGTCGCGGCTTTCTTT. Its translation is CACRVAAFF. The whole variable domain, remainder taken from reference TRBV30 and TRBJ1-1, is SQTIHQWPATLVQPVGSPLSLECTVEGTSNPNLYWYRQAAGRGLQLLFYSVGIGQISSEVPQNLSASRPQDRQFILSSKKLLLSDSGFYLCACRVAAFFGQGTRLTVV.

The chain is built from TRBV11-2 and TRBJ2-6; the D is unclear. Germline CDR1 SGHAT, CDR2 FQNNGV. This CDR3 has 17 amino acids. V was pared by 1 base and J by 0 bases, with 10 bases between. The CDR3 bases are TGTGCCAGCAGCTTAGCCAGTTTGGTCTCTGGGGCCAACGTCCTGACTTTC. This gives the protein CASSLASLVSGANVLTF.

The chain employs TRBV5-1 and TRBJ2-2; 11 positions match TRBD2. The germline V gene has CDR1 SGHRS and CDR2 YFSETQ. Germline trimming cut 2 bases from V and 5 bases from J; bases unmatched to any gene: 5. The CDR3 has 16 amino acids. The CDR3 coding sequence is TGCGCCAGCAGCTTCACTAGCGGGAGAGGAACCGGGGAGCTGTTTTTT. Translation gives CASSFTSGRGTGELFF.

The chain joins TRBV5-1 to TRBJ2-7; a possible D gene is TRBD1 (6 bases). The CDR3 is 16 residues long. V was trimmed by 0 bases and J by 2 bases, leaving 15 bases between them. In germline, CDR1 is SGHRS, CDR2 YFSETQ. The CDR3 loop is CASSLGGRGTAYEQYF. CDR3 nucleotide sequence: TGCGCCAGCAGCTTGGGCGGCAGGGGAACTGCCTACGAGCAGTACTTC.

This clone was detected once. The genes are TRBV12-5 and TRBJ2-7; the D gene could be TRBD1 or TRBD2 (6 bases each). The CDR3 runs to 14 residues. V shed 6 bases and J shed 5 bases, with 17 bases lying between them. CDR1 is LGHNT, CDR2 FRNRAP, per germline. In DNA, the CDR3 is TGTGCTAGTGGGAGAGGGGGGCGAGCGGACGAGCAGTACTTC. Encoded protein: CASGRGGRADEQYF.

This rearrangement joins TRBV6-6 to TRBJ2-5, with TRBD2 identical over 11 bases. The end of the DNA is better explained by TRBJ2-7, so the J call may be wrong. Germline V gene lookup returns CDR1 MNHNY and CDR2 SVGAGI (reference sequence). The CDR3 runs 14 residues. The CDR3 sequence: CASRSSGRTYEQYF. Written as DNA, the CDR3 is TGTGCCAGCAGGTCTAGCGGGAGGACGTACGAGCAGTACTTC.